This T cell receptor (beta chain) stems from a study of T-cell memory formation after mild COVID-19. This clonotype was observed a handful of times. TCRdb re-called the 5' RACE reads through MiXCR, storing one row per CDR3 protein. The data hold roughly 190,000 distinct CDR3 sequences, with around 19% observed a single time. The germline V gene has CDR1 SGHDT and CDR2 YYEEEE. V trimming: 6 bases; J trimming: 6 bases; junction bases outside the gene matches: 13. This CDR3 has 16 residues. The sequence was obtained from an adult woman who had mild COVID-19 (a few samples of this study predate the infection). Cell type and time point are not known. The sequenced sample was PBMCs or a T cell subset sorted from them (not recorded which). The genes are TRBV5-6 and TRBJ2-7, with 12 bases matching TRBD1. CDR3 region: CASTIPGGQGAGEQYF. The CDR3 DNA is TGTGCCAGCACCATACCCGGGGGACAGGGGGCAGGCGAGCAGTACTTC.